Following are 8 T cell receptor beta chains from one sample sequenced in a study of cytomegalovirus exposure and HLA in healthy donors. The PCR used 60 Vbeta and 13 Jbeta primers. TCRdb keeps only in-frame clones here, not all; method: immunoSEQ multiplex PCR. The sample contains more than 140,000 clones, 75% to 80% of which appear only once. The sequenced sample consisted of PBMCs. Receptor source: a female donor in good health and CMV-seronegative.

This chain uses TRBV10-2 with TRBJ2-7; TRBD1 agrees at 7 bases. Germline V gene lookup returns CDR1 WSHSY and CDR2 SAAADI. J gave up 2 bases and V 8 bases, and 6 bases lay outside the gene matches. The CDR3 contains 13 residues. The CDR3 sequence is CASLGTETYEQYF. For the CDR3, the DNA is TGCGCCAGCCTGGGGACAGAAACCTACGAGCAGTACTTC.

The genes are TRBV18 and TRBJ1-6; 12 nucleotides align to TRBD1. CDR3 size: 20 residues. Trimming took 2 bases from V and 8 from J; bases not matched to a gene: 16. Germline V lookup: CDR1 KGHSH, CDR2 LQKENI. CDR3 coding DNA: TGTGCCAGCTCACCAAGACCGGGACAGGGGGCCGACAAATCTTATTCACCCCTCCACTTT. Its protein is CASSPRPGQGADKSYSPLHF.

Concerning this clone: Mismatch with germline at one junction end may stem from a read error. CDR3 region: CAWSLGGGNRPQHF. CDR3 DNA sequence: TGTGCCTGGAGCCTTGGGGGGGGGAATCGGCCCCAGCATTTT. The chain uses TRBV30 and TRBJ1-5; tentative D call: TRBD1 (5 bases). CDR1 and CDR2 from the germline V gene are GTSNPN and SVGIG (reference sequence). This CDR3 is 14 amino acids long.

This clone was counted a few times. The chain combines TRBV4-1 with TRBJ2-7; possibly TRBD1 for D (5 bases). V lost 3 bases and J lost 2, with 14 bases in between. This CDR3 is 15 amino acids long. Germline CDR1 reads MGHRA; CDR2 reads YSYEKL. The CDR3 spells CASSQTAGYTYEQYF. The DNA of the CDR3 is TGCGCCAGCAGCCAGACCGCAGGGTACACCTACGAGCAGTACTTC.

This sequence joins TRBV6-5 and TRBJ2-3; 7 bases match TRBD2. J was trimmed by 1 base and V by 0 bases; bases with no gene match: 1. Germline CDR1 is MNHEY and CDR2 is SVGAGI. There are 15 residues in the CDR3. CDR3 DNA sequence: TGTGCCAGCAGTTACTCCAGCGGGGGCACAGATACGCAGTATTTT. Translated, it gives CASSYSSGGTDTQYF.

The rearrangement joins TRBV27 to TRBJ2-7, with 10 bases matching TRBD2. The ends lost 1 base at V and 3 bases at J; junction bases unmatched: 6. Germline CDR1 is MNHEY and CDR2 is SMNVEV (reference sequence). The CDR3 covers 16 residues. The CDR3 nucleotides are TGTGCCAGCAGTTTATACCTAGCGGGAGAGGGCTACGAGCAGTACTTC. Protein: CASSLYLAGEGYEQYF.

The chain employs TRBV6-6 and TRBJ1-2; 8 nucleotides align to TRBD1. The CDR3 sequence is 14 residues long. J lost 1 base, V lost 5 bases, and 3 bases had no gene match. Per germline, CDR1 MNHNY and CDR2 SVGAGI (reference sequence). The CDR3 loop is CASSVDRGNYGYTF. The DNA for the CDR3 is TGTGCCAGCAGTGTCGACAGGGGTAACTATGGCTACACCTTC.

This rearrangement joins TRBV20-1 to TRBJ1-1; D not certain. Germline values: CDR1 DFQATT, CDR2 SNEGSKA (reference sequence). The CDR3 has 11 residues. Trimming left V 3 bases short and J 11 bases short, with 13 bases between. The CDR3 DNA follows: TGCAGTGCTAGCGGGGAAGTAGGCGCTTTCTTT. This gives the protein CSASGEVGAFF.